One and the same sample provided the 5 T cell receptor beta chains below, sequenced in a study of T cell responses to AZD1222 COVID-19 vaccine. Generated by immunoSEQ multiplex PCR, the TCRdb table keeps only in-frame clones and is missing some. The repertoire consists of about 50,000 clones, with 75% to 90% occurring once and the leading ten covering roughly 16%. The input for sequencing was peripheral blood, taken on day 0 of AZD1222 vaccination. These TCRs come from an adult in good health.

V is TRBV25-1 and J is TRBJ2-1; tentatively, D is TRBD1 (6 bases). Germline CDR1 is MGHDK and CDR2 is SYGVNS. This CDR3 contains 17 residues. V shed 0 bases and J shed 7 bases, with 19 bases lying between them. The CDR3 DNA sequence: TGTGCCAGCAGTGAATACCGTCTGGGGGCGAGGGGAAATGAGCAGTTCTTC. Translating gives CASSEYRLGARGNEQFF.

This chain connects TRBV5-4 to TRBJ2-1; TRBD2 agrees at 9 bases. The CDR3 sequence is 15 residues long. The J segment lost 8 bases and the V segment lost 1 base, leaving 7 bases of the junction unmatched. Germline assignment: CDR1 SGHNT and CDR2 YYREEE (reference sequence). Here the CDR3 DNA reads TGTGCCAGCAGCTTGTTCGGGTTAGCGGGGGATGAGCAGTTCTTC. Protein sequence: CASSLFGLAGDEQFF. Full variable domain (remainder filled in from reference TRBV5-4 and TRBJ2-1): ETGVTQSPTHLIKTRGQQVTLRCSSQSGHNTVSWYQQALGQGPQFIFQYYREEENGRGNFPPRFSGLQFPNYSSELNVNALELDDSALYLCASSLFGLAGDEQFFGPGTRLTVL.

The gene calls are TRBV6-5 and TRBJ1-2; no firm D call. V was clipped by 6 bases and J by 0 bases, with 8 bases between them. Germline V lookup: CDR1 MNHEY, CDR2 SVGAGI. The CDR3 sequence is 13 residues long. The CDR3 DNA sequence: TGTGCCAGCAGCTATCTCGCTAACTATGGCTACACCTTC. It is translated as CASSYLANYGYTF.

The V gene is TRBV7-9, the J gene TRBJ2-6; D unresolved. The CDR3 covers 17 residues. Looked up from germline, CDR1 is SEHNR and CDR2 is FQNEAQ (reference sequence). The V end was cut by 2 bases, the J end by 0 bases, with 11 bases between. Here the CDR3 reads CASSLTTAPSGANVLTF. CDR3 in DNA: TGTGCCAGCAGCTTAACTACAGCTCCCTCTGGGGCCAACGTCCTGACTTTC.

The chain is built from TRBV6-5 and TRBJ1-1; tentatively, D is TRBD1 (6 bases). The CDR3 totals 14 residues. CDR1 is MNHEY, CDR2 SVGAGI, per germline. Trimming cost V 0 bases and J 6 bases, with 11 bases left between them. CDR3 protein: CASSYSGGRAEAFF. The CDR3 DNA sequence: TGTGCCAGCAGTTACTCTGGGGGCCGGGCTGAAGCTTTCTTT.